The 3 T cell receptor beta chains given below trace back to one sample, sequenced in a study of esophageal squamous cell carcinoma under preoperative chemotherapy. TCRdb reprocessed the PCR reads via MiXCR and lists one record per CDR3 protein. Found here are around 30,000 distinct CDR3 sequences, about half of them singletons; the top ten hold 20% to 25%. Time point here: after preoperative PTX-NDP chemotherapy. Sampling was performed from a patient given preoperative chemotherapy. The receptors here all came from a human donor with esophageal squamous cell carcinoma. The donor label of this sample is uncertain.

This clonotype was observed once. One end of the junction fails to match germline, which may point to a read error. The chain's CDR3 is CASGLDPANAQFF. The CDR3 nucleotides read TGTGCCAGCGGTCTGGACCCTGCCAATGCGCAGTTTTTC. The chain employs TRBV7-3 and TRBJ2-1, with D uncertain. The germline V gene encodes CDR1 SGHTA and CDR2 FQGTGA. This CDR3 has 13 amino acids.

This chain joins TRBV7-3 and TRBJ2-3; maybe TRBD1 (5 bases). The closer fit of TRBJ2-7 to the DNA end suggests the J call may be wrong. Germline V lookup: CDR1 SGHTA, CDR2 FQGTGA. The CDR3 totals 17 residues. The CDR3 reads CASSLKLGRWAEDMQYF. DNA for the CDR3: TGTGCCAGCAGCCTCAAACTGGGGCGGTGGGCTGAAGACATGCAGTACTTC.

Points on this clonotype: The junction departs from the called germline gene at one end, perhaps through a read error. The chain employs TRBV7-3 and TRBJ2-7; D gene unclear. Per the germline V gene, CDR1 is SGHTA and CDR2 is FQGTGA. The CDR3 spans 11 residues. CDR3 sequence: CASSLPGEQCF. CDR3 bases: TGTGCCAGCAGCTTGCCGGGCGAGCAGTGCTTC.